What follows is one T cell receptor (beta chain) and its context. After removal of 3 bases from V and 4 bases from J, the junction contained 6 bases not matched to a gene. Germline V CDR1 and CDR2: SGDLS, YYNGEE. The CDR3 spans 16 residues. TCRdb's table, derived via immunoSEQ multiplex PCR, lists solely in-frame clones and lacks some. In the table there are about 330,000 clones, under 95% of which are singletons. Participants were aged 18 to 89 years, lived in 25 or so US areas, and enrolled virtually. The data belong to a study of blood T cell repertoires in COVID-19. Study in general: Samples of COVID-19 (acute and convalescent) were obtained from the United States, Italy and Spain. PBMCs, B-cell-depleted T cells, or T cells provided the cDNA or gDNA that made up the material.

The TCR comes from a woman between 25 and 40 years old who had recovered from COVID-19. The chain employs TRBV9 and TRBJ2-3; 12 nucleotides line up with TRBD2. The sequenced material came from PBMCs or T cells enriched from blood (not recorded which). CDR3 sequence (DNA): TGTGCCAGCAGCGCGATACTAGCGGGGGGCCCAGATACGCAGTATTTT. Translating it yields CASSAILAGGPDTQYF. Supplemented by reference TRBV9 and TRBJ2-3, the full variable domain reads DSGVTQTPKHLITATGQRVTLRCSPRSGDLSVYWYQQSLDQGLQFLIQYYNGEERAKGNILERFSAQQFPDLHSELNLSSLELGDSALYFCASSAILAGGPDTQYFGPGTRLTVL.